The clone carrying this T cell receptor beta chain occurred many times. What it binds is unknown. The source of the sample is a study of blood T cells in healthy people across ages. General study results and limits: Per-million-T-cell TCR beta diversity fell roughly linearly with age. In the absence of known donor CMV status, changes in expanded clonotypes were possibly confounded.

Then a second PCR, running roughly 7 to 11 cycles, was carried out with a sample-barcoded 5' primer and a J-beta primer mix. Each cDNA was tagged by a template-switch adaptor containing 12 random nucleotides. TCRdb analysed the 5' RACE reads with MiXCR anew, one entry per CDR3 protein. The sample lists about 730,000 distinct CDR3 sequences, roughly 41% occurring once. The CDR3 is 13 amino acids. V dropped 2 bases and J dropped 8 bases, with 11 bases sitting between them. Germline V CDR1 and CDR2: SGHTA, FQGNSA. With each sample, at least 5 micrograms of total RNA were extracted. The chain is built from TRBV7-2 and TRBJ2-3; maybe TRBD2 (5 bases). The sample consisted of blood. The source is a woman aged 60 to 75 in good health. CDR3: CASSLTSGSTQYF. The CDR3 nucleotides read TGTGCCAGCAGCTTAACTAGTGGGAGTACGCAGTATTTT.